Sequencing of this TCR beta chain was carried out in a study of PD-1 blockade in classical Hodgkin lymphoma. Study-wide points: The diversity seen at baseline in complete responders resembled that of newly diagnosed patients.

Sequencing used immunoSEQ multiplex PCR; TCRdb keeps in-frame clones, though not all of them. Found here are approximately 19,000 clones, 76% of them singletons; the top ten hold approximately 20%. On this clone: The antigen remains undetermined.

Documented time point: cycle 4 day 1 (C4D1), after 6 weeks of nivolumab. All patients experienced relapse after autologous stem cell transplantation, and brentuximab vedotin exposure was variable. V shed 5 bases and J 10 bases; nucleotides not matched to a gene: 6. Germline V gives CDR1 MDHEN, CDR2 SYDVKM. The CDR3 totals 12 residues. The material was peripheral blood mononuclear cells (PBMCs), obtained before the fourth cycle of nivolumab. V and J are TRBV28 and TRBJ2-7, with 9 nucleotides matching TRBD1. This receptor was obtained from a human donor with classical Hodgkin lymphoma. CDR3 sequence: CASSRTGELQYV. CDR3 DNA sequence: TGTGCCAGCAGTCGGACAGGGGAGCTTCAGTACGTC.